This TCR beta chain was found in a study of cytomegalovirus exposure and HLA in healthy donors. Overall study findings and caveats: In an earlier analysis, in some 500 donors, most V segments appeared productive either ~90% or ~30% of the time.

The CDR3 is 16 residues long. The V gene's germline CDR1 is LNHDA and CDR2 SQIVND (reference sequence). The V and J ends lost 5 bases and 0 bases respectively, with 11 bases between them. The study ran its PCR with 60 Vbeta and 13 Jbeta primers. Clones were sequenced by immunoSEQ multiplex PCR, and TCRdb holds only the in-frame ones, with some missing. The table includes fewer than 250,000 clones, 65% to 80% detected once. A word on this clone: Its specificity is unknown.

The chain carries TRBV19 and TRBJ1-6, with D possibly being TRBD1 (6 bases). Input material: PBMCs. This TCR came from a middle-aged woman in good health and CMV-seronegative. The CDR3 DNA follows: TGTGCCAGTAGTCCCCAGGGGTCCTCCTATAATTCACCCCTCCACTTT. Translating it yields CASSPQGSSYNSPLHF.